Here is one T cell receptor (beta chain) with its context. Its antigen remains unknown. Data came from immunoSEQ multiplex PCR; TCRdb stores just in-frame clones and leaves some out. The data show about 19,000 clones, around nine tenths seen once. Bone marrow aspirates were taken post-transplant, from the posterior iliac crest or another site. These data originate in a study of graft-versus-host responses after intestinal transplantation. Study outcomes and limitations: The study associated peak circulating GvH clone levels with early post-transplant HvG declines.

The CDR3 extends over 14 amino acids. Trimming shortened V by 1 base and J by 5 bases, and 8 bases separated the two germline ends. Per the germline V gene, CDR1 is SGHDN and CDR2 is FVKESK. The genes are TRBV14 and TRBJ2-2; no definite D call. The sequence came from a human patient who received an intestinal transplant, so some T cells may come from the graft donor. Sequences were derived from bone marrow, sampled 120 to 130 days after transplant. The CDR3 DNA sequence: TGTGCCAGCAGCCAAGTACCCGGGACCGGGGAGCTGTTTTTT. It specifies CASSQVPGTGELFF.